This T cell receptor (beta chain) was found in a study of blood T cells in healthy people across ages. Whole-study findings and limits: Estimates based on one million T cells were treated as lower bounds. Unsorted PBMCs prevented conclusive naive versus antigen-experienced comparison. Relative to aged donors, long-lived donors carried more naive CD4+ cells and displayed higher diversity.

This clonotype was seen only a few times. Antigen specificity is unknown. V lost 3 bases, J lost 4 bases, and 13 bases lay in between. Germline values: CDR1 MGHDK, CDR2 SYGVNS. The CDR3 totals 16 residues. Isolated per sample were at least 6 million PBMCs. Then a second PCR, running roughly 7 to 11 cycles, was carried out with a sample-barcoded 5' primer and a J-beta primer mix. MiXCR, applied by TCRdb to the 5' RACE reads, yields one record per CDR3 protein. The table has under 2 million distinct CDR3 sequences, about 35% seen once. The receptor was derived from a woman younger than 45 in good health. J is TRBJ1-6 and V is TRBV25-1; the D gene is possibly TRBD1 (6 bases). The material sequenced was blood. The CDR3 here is CASSDRQAKYNSPLHF. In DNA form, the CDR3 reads TGTGCCAGCAGTGATAGACAGGCGAAGTATAATTCACCCCTCCACTTT.